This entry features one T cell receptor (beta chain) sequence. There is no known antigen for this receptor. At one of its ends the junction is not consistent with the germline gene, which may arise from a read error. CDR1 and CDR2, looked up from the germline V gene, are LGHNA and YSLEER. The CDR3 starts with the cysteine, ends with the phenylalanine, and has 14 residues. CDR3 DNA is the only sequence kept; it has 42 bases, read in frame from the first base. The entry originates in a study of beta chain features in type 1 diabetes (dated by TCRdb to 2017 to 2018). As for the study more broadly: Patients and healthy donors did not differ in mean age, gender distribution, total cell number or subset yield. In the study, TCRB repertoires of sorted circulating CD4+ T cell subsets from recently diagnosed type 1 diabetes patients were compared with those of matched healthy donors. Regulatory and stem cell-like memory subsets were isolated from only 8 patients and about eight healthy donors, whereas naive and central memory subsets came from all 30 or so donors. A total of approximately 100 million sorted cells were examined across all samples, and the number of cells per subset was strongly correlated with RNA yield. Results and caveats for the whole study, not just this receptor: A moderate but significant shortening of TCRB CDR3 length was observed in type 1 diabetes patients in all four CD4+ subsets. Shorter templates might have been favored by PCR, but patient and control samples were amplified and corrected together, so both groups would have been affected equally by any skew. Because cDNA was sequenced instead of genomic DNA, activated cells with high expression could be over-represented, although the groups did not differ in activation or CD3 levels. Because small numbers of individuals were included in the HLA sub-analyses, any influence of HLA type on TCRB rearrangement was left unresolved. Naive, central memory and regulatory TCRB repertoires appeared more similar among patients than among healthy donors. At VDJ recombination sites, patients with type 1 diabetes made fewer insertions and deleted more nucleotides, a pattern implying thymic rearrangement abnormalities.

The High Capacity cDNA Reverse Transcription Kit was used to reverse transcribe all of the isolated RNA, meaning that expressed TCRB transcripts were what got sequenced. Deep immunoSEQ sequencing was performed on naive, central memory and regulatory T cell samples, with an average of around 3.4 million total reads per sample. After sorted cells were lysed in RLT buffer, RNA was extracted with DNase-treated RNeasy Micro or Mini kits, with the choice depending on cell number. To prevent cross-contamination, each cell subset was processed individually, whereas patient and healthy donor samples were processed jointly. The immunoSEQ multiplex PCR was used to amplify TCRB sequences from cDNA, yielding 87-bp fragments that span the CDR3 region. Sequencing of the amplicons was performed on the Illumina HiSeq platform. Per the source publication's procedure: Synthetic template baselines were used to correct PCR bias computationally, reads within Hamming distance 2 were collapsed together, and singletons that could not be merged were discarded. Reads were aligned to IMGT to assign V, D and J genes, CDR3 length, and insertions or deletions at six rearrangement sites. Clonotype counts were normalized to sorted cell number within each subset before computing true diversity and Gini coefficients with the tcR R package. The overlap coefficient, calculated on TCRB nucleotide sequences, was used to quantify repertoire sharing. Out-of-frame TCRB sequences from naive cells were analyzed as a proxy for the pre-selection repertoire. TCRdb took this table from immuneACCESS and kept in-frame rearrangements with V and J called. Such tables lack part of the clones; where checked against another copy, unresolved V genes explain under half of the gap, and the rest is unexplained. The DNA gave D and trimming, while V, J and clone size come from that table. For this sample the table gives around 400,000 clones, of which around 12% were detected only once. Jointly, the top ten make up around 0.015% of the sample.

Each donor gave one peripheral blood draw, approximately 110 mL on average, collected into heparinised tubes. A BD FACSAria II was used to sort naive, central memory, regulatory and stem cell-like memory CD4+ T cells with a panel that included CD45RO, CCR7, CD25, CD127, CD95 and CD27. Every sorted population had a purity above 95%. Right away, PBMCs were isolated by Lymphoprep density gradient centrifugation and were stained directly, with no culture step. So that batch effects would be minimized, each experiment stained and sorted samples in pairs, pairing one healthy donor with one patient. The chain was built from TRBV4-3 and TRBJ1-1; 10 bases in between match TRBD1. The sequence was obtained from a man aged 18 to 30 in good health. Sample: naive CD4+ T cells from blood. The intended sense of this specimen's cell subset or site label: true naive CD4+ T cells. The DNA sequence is TGCGCCAGCAGTCAAGGACAGGGGGACACTGAAGCTTTCTTT. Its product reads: CASSQGQGDTEAFF.